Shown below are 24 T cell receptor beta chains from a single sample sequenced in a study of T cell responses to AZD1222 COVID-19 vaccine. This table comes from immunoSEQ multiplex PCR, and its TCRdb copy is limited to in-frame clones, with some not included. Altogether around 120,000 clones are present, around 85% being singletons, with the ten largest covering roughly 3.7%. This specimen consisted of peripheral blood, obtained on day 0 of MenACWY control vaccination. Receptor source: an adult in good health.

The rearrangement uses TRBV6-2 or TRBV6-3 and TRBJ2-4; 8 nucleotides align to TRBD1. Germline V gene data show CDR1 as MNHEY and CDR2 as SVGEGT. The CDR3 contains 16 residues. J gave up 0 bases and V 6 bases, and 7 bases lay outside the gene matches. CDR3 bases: TGTGCCAGCAGCCTTTCGACAGGGGTAGCCAAAAACATTCAGTACTTC. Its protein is CASSLSTGVAKNIQYF.

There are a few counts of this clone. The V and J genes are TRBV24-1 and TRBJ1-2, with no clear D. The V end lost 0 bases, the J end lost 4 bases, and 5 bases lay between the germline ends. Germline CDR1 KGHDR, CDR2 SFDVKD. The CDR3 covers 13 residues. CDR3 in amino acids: CATSDLRSYGYTF. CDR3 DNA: TGTGCCACCAGTGATTTGCGGTCCTATGGCTACACCTTC.

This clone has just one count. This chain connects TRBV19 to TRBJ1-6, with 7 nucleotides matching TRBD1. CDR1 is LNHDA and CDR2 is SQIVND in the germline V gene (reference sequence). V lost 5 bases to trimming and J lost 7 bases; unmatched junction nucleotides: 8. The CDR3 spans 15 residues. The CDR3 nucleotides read TGTGCCAGTAGTCCTCAGGGACAGCAAAATTCACCCCTCCACTTT. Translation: CASSPQGQQNSPLHF.

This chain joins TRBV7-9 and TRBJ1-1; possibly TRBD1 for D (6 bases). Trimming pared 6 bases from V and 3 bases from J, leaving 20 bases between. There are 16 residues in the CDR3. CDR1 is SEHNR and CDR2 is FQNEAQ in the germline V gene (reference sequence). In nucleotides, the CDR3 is TGTGCCAGCAGTTCTTATGGGGCGGGGGCTCACACTGAAGCTTTCTTT. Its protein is CASSSYGAGAHTEAFF.

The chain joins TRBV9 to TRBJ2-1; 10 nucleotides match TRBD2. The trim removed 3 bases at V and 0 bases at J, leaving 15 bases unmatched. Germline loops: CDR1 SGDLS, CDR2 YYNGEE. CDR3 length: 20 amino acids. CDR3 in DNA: TGTGCCAGCAGCGCCTCATGGACTAGCGGCTACCTTCGCTCCTACAATGAGCAGTTCTTC. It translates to CASSASWTSGYLRSYNEQFF.

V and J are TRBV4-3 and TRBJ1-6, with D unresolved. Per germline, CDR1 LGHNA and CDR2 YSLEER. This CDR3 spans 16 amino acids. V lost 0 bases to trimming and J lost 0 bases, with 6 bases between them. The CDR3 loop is CASSQDRNSYNSPLHF. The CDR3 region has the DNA TGCGCCAGCAGCCAAGACCGGAACTCCTATAATTCACCCCTCCACTTT.

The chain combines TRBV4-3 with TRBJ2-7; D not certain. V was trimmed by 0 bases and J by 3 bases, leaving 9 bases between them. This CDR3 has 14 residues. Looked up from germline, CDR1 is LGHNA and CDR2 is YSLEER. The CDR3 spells CASSQDTDDYEQYF. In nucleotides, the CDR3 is TGCGCCAGCAGCCAAGATACAGACGACTACGAGCAGTACTTC.

In DNA form, the CDR3 reads TGTGCCAGCAGCCCGGACAGGCAAATCCCCTACGAGCAGTACTTC. It codes for CASSPDRQIPYEQYF. The chain has TRBV9 and TRBJ2-7; 7 positions agree with TRBD1. CDR1 and CDR2 (germline): SGDLS, YYNGEE. The junction had 9 bases not matched to a gene; V was cut back by 4 bases and J by 2 bases. The CDR3 totals 15 residues.

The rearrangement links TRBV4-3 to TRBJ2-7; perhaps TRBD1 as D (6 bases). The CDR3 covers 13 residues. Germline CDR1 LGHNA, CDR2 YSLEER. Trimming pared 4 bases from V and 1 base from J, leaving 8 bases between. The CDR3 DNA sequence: TGCGCCAGCAGCCTAGGGGGTTCCTACGAGCAGTACTTC. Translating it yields CASSLGGSYEQYF.

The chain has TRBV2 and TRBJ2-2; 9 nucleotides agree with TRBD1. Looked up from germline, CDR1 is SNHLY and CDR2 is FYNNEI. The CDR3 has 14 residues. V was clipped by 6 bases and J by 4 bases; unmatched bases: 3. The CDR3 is CASSRTGATGELFF. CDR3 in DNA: TGTGCCAGCAGCCGGACAGGGGCCACCGGGGAGCTGTTTTTT.

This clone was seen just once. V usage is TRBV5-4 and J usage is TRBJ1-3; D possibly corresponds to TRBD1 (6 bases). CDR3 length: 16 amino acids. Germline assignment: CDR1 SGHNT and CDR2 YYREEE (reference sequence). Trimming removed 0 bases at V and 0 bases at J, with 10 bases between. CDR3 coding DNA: TGTGCCAGCAGCTTGGGAGCAGGGGACTCTGGAAACACCATATATTTT. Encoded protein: CASSLGAGDSGNTIYF.

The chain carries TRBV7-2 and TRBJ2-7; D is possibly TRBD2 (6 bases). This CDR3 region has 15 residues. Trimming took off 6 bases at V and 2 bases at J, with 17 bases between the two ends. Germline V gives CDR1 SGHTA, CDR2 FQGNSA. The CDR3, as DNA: TGTGCCAGCAGTGGACGGGGGACTCAGACCTACGAGCAGTACTTC. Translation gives CASSGRGTQTYEQYF.

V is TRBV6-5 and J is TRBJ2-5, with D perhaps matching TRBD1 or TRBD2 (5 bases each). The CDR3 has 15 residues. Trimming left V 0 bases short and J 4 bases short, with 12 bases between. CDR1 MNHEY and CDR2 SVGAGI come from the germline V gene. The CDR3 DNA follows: TGTGCCAGCAGTTACTCGTGGGGGACCCGAGAGACCCAGTACTTC. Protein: CASSYSWGTRETQYF.

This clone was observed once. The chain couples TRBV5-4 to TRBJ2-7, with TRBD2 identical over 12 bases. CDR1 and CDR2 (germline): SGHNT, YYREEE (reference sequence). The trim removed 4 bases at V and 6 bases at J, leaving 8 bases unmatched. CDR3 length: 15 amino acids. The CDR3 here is CASSMPGLAGVEQYF. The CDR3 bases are TGTGCCAGCAGCATGCCGGGACTAGCGGGCGTCGAGCAGTACTTC.

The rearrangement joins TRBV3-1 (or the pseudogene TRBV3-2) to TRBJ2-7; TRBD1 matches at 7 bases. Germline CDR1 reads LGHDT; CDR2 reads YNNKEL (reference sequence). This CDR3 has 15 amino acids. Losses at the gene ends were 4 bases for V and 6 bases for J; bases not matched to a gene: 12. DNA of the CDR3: TGTGCCAGCAGCCGAACACAGGGGATCCCGGGCGAGCAGTACTTC. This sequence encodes CASSRTQGIPGEQYF.

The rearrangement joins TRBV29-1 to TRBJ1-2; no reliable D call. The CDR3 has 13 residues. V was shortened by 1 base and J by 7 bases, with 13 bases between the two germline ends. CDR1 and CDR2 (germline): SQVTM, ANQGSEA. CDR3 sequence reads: CSVEGLQTGGYTF. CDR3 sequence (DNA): TGCAGCGTTGAAGGCCTACAGACGGGTGGCTACACCTTC. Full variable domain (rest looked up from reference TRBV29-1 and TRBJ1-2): SAVISQKPSRDICQRGTSLTIQCQVDSQVTMMFWYRQQPGQSLTLIATANQGSEATYESGFVIDKFPISRPNLTFSTLTVSNMSPEDSSIYLCSVEGLQTGGYTFGSGTRLTVV.

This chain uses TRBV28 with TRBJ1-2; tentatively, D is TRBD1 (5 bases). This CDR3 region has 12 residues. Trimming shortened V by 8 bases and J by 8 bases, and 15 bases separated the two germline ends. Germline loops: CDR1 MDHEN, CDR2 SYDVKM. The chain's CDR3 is CASRERGLGYTF. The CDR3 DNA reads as TGTGCCAGCCGGGAAAGGGGTTTGGGCTACACCTTC.

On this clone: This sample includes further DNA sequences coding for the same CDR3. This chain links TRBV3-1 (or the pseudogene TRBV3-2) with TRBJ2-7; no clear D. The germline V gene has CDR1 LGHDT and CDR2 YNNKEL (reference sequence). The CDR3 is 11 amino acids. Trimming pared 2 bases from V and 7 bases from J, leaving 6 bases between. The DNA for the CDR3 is TGTGCCAGCAGCCAATTAGATGAGCAGTACTTC. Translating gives CASSQLDEQYF.

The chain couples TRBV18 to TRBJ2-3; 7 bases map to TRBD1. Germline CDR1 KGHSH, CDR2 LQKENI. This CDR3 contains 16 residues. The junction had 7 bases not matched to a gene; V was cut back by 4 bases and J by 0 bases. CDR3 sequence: CASSLGQPTSTDTQYF. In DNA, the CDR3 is TGTGCCAGCTCACTGGGACAGCCGACTAGCACAGATACGCAGTATTTT.

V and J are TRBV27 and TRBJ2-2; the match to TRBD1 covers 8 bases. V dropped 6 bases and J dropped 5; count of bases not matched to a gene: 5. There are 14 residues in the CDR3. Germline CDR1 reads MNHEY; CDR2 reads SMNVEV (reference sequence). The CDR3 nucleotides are TGTGCCAGCAGGCAGGGGGCAGGAACCGGGGAGCTGTTTTTT. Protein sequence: CASRQGAGTGELFF.

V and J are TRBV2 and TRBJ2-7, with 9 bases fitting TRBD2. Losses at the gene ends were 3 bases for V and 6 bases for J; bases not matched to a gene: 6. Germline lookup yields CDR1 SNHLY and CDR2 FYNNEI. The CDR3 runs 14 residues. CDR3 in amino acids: CASSDLAGLREQYF. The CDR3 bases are TGTGCCAGCAGTGACCTAGCGGGGCTCCGCGAGCAGTACTTC. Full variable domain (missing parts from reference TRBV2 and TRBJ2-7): EPEVTQTPSHQVTQMGQEVILRCVPISNHLYFYWYRQILGQKVEFLVSFYNNEISEKSEIFDDQFSVERPDGSNFTLKIRSTKLEDSAMYFCASSDLAGLREQYFGPGTRLTVT.

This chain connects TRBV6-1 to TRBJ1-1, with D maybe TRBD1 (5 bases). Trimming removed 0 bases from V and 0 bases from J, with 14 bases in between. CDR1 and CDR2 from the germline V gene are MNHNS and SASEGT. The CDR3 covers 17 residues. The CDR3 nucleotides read TGTGCCAGCAGTGAAGCCTCAAGGGGTCTAATGAACACTGAAGCTTTCTTT. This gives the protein CASSEASRGLMNTEAFF.

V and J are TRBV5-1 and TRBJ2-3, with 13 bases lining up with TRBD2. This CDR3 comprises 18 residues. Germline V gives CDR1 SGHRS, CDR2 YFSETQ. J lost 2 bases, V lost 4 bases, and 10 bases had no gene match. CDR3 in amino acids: CASSGLAGARFPTDTQYF. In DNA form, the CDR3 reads TGCGCCAGCAGCGGACTAGCGGGGGCCCGCTTCCCCACAGATACGCAGTATTTT.

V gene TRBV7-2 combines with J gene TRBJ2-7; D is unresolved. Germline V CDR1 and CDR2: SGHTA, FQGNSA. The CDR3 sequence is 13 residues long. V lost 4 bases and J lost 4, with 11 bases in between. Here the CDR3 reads CASSSSAYYEQYF. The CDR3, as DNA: TGTGCCAGCAGCTCTTCGGCTTATTACGAGCAGTACTTC. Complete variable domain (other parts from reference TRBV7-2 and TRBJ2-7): GAGVSQSPSNKVTEKGKDVELRCDPISGHTALYWYRQSLGQGLEFLIYFQGNSAPDKSGLPSDRFSAERTGGSVSTLTIQRTQQEDSAVYLCASSSSAYYEQYFGPGTRLTVT.